This T cell receptor beta chain originates from a study of cytomegalovirus exposure and HLA in healthy donors. Study as a whole: Inside one of the first data releases sat 75 million to 100 million unique TCRs taken from HLA-typed donors.

Study-wide results and limits: In a later analysis, 16,951 TCR beta sequences were associated with HLA alleles at 0.05 false discovery rate.

Details on this clone: What it binds is not known.

The primer mix had 60 Vbeta and 13 Jbeta primers. Data came from immunoSEQ multiplex PCR; TCRdb stores just in-frame clones and leaves some out. The sample contains about 100,000 clones, less than 85% of which appear only once. This clonotype was sampled from a woman between 18 and 30 years old in good health and CMV-seropositive. The sample was PBMCs.

The CDR3 DNA follows: TGTGCCAGCAGTTCGAAGAGGACCGGGGAGCTGTTTTTT. Translation gives CASSSKRTGELFF. The rearrangement links TRBV6-5 to TRBJ2-2, with unresolved D. This CDR3 spans 13 amino acids. Trimming took off 4 bases at V and 5 bases at J, with 8 bases between the two ends. CDR1 is MNHEY and CDR2 is SVGAGI in the germline V gene.